This TCR beta chain was obtained from a study of blood T cell repertoires in COVID-19. Study details: Nucleic acid was either cDNA or gDNA, and it came from T cells, B-cell-depleted T cells, or PBMCs.

V dropped 3 bases and J dropped 5; count of bases not matched to a gene: 10. The germline V gene has CDR1 MDHEN and CDR2 SYDVKM. The CDR3 loop spans 17 amino acids. Clinical history as reported by participants underpinned cohort assignment. In the original workflow: Estimated nucleated cell counts came from reference gene primer amplification. Here immunoSEQ multiplex PCR was the method, and the copy in TCRdb shows in-frame clones only, minus some. The D gene and trimming were derived from the DNA, and the V and J assignments and clone size from that table. The data hold over 350,000 clones, with about 83% observed a single time.

This clonotype was sampled from a woman between 45 and 65 years old who had recovered from COVID-19. The sample taken for sequencing was PBMCs or T cells enriched from blood (not recorded which). The genes are TRBV28 and TRBJ2-1; 10 bases agree with TRBD2. The CDR3 DNA reads as TGTGCCAGCAGTTTCCTAACCGGGACTAGCGCTGACAATGAGCAGTTCTTC. Residues: CASSFLTGTSADNEQFF.